These 2 T cell receptor beta chains were sequenced from one sample in a study of human T cells and chemical hapten exposure. This sample's time point: patch test 2, 6 weeks after DPC sensitization. The treatment here: therapeutic diphenylcyclopropenone sensitization with weekly scalp DPC. TCRdb used MiXCR to reprocess the RACE reads, holding one entry per CDR3 protein. The sample shows about 84,000 distinct CDR3 sequences, 10% to 13% of them seen only once. The source was whole blood, collected in connection with sensitization to the hapten diphenylcyclopropenone (DPC). The source of these receptors is a woman in her 30s with alopecia areata. Some clones in this sample may be carry-over from other donors' samples.

Ten or more counts support this clonotype. The V gene is TRBV28, the J gene TRBJ2-7; maybe TRBD2 (7 bases). CDR1 is MDHEN, CDR2 SYDVKM, per germline. The CDR3 is made up of 17 amino acids. Deletions cut 1 base from V and 5 bases from J, with 21 bases between. The CDR3 DNA sequence: TGTGCCAGCAGTTTATCCGGCGGGGGCCAGGACGCAGACGAGCAGTACTTC. This encodes CASSLSGGGQDADEQYF.

This clonotype came up many times. This rearrangement joins TRBV3-1 to TRBJ1-2; 7 positions match TRBD1. The V gene end was trimmed by 2 bases and the J gene end by 4 bases; junction bases not matched to a gene: 10. This CDR3 contains 16 residues. The germline CDR1 and CDR2 sequences are LGHDT and YNNKEL (reference sequence). The CDR3: CASSQSLGGSGYGYTF. The CDR3 DNA reads as TGTGCCAGCAGCCAAAGTTTAGGGGGCTCTGGCTATGGCTACACCTTC.